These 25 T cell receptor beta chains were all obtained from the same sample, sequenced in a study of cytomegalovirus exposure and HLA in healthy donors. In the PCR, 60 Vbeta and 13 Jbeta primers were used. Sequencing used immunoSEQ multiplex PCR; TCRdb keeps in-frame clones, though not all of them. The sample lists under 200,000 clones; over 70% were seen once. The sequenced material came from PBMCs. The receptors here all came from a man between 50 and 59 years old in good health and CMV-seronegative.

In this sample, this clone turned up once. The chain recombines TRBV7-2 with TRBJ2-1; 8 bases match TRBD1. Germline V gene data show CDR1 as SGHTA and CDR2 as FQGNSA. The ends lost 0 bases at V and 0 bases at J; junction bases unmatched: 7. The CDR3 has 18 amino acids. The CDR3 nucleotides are TGTGCCAGCAGCTTAGCCTGGGACAGGTCAAGCTCCTACAATGAGCAGTTCTTC. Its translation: CASSLAWDRSSSYNEQFF.

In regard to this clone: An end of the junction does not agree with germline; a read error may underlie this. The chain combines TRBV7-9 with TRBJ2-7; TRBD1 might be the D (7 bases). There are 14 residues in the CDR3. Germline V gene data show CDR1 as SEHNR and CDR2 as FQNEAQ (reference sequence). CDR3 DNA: TGTTCCAGCAGCTTAGGAGGGGGCGAAGGCGAGCAGTACTTC. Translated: CSSSLGGGEGEQYF.

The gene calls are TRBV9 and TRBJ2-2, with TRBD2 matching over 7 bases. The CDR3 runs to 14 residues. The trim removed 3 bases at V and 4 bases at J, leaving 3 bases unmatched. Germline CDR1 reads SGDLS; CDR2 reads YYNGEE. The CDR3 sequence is CASSGGGFTGELFF. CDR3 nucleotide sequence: TGTGCCAGCAGCGGGGGGGGGTTCACCGGGGAGCTGTTTTTT.

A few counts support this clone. CDR3: CAISPGLANPETQYF. As DNA, the CDR3 is TGTGCCATCAGTCCGGGACTAGCGAATCCAGAGACCCAGTACTTC. V and J are TRBV10-3 and TRBJ2-5; 10 nucleotides line up with TRBD2. CDR1 ENHRY and CDR2 SYGVKD come from the germline V gene. This CDR3 region has 15 residues. V gave up 5 bases and J gave up 4 bases; unmatched junction bases: 7.

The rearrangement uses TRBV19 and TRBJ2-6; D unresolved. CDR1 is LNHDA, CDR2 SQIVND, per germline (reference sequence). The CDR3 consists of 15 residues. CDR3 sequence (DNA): TGTGCTACGGCAGGCATTTACTCTGGGGCCAACGTCCTGACTTTC. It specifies CATAGIYSGANVLTF.

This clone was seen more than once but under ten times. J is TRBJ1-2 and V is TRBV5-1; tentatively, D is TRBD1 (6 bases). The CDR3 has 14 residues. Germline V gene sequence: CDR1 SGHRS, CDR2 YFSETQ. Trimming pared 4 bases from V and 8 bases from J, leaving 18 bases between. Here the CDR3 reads CASSETTGRGGYTF. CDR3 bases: TGCGCCAGCAGCGAGACCACAGGGCGTGGAGGCTACACCTTC. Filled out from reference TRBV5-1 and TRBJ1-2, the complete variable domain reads KAGVTQTPRYLIKTRGQQVTLSCSPISGHRSVSWYQQTPGQGLQFLFEYFSETQRNKGNFPGRFSGRQFSNSRSEMNVSTLELGDSALYLCASSETTGRGGYTFGSGTRLTVV.

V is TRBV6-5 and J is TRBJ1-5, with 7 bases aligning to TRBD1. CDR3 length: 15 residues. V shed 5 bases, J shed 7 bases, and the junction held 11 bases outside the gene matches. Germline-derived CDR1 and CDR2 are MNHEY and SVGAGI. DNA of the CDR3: TGTGCCAGCAGTAGCGAGACAGGGTCCGGACAGCCCCAGCATTTT. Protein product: CASSSETGSGQPQHF.

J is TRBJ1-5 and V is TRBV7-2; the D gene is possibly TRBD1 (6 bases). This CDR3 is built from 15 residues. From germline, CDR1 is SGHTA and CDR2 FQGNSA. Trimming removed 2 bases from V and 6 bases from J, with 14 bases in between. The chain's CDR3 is CASSLRGGNSQPQHF. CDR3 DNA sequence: TGTGCCAGCAGCTTAAGGGGGGGGAATAGTCAGCCCCAGCATTTT.

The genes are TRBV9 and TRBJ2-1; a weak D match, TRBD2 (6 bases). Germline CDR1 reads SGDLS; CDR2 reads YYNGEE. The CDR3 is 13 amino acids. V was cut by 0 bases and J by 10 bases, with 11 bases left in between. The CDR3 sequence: CASSVGSEGEQFF. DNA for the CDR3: TGTGCCAGCAGCGTAGGGTCGGAGGGCGAGCAGTTCTTC.

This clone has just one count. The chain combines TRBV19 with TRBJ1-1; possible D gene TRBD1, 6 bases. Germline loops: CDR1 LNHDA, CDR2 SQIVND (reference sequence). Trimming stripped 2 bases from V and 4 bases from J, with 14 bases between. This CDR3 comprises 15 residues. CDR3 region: CASSILGAGGTEAFF. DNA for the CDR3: TGTGCCAGTAGTATATTGGGGGCGGGAGGCACTGAAGCTTTCTTT.

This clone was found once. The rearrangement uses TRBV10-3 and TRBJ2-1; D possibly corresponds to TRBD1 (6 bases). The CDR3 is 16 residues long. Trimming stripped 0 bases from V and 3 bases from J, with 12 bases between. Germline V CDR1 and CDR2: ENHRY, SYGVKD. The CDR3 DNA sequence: TGTGCCATCAGTGAGTCGTGGCAGGGGAACTACAATGAGCAGTTCTTC. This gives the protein CAISESWQGNYNEQFF.

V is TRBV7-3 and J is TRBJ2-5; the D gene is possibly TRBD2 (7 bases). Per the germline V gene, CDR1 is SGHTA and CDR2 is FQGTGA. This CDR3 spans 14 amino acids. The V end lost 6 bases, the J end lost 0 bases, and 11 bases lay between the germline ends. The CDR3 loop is CASSGGGHQETQYF. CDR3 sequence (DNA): TGTGCCAGCAGTGGGGGGGGGCACCAAGAGACCCAGTACTTC.

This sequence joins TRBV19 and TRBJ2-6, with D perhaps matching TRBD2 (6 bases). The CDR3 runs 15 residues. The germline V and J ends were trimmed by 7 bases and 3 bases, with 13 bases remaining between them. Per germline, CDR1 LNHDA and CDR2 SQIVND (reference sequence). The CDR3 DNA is TGTGCCAGTACGGTTTCGGGGGTTGGGGCCAACGTCCTGACTTTC. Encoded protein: CASTVSGVGANVLTF.

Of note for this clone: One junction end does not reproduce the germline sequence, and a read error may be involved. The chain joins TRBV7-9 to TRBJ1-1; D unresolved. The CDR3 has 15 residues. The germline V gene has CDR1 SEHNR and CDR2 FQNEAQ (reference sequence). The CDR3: CSSSLREALNTEAFF. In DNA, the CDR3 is TGTTCCAGCAGCCTACGTGAAGCGCTCAACACTGAAGCTTTCTTT.

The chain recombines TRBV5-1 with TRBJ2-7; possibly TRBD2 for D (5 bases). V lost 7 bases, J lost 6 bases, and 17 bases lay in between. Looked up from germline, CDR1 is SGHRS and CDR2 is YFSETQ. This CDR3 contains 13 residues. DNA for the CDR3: TGCGCCAGCGCCGTCAGCCTAGCTGGCGAGCAGTACTTC. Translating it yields CASAVSLAGEQYF.

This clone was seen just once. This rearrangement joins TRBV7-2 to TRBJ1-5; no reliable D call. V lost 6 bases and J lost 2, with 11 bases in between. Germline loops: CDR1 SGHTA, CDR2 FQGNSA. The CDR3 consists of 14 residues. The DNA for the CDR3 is TGTGCCAGCAGTCGATCTGAGGGCAATCAGCCCCAGCATTTT. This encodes CASSRSEGNQPQHF.

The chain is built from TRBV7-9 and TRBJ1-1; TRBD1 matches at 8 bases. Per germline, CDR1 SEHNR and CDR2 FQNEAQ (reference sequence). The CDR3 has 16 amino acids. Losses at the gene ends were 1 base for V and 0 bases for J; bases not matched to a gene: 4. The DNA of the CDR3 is TGTGCCAGCAGCTTAGGGACAGGGAGCATGAACACTGAAGCTTTCTTT. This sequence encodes CASSLGTGSMNTEAFF. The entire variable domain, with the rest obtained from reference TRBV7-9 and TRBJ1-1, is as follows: DTGVSQNPRHKITKRGQNVTFRCDPISEHNRLYWYRQTLGQGPEFLTYFQNEAQLEKSRLLSDRFSAERPKGSFSTLEIQRTEQGDSAMYLCASSLGTGSMNTEAFFGQGTRLTVV.

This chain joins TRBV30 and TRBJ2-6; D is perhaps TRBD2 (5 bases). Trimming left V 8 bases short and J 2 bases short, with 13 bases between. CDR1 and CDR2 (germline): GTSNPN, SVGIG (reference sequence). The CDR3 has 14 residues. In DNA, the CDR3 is TGTGCCCGGGCAGGAGGCACTGGGGCCAACGTCCTGACTTTC. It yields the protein CARAGGTGANVLTF.

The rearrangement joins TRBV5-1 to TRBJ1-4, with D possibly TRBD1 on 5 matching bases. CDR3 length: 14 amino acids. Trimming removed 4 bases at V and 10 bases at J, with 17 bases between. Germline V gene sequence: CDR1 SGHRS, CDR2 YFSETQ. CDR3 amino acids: CASSPGGDSGKLFF. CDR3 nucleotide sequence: TGCGCCAGCAGCCCCGGGGGGGATTCGGGAAAACTGTTTTTT.

In DNA form, the CDR3 reads TGCGCCAGCAGCTTGGGACAGCTTTACGAGCAGTACTTC. It encodes CASSLGQLYEQYF. The chain uses TRBV5-1 and TRBJ2-7; D might be TRBD1 (5 bases). V was clipped by 0 bases and J by 4 bases, with 8 bases between them. Germline loops: CDR1 SGHRS, CDR2 YFSETQ. This CDR3 is built from 13 residues.

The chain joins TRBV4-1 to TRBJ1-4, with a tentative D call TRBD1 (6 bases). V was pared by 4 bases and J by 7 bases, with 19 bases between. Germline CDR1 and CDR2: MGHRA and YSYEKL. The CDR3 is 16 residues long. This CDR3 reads CASSPPETGLGEKLFF. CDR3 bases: TGCGCCAGCAGCCCGCCAGAAACAGGGCTCGGTGAAAAACTGTTTTTT.

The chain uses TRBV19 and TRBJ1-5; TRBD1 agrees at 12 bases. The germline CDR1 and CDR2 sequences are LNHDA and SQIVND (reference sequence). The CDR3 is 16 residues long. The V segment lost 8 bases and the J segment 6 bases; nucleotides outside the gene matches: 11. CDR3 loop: CASPGQGADGGQPQHF. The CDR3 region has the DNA TGTGCCAGTCCGGGACAGGGGGCGGATGGCGGTCAGCCCCAGCATTTT.

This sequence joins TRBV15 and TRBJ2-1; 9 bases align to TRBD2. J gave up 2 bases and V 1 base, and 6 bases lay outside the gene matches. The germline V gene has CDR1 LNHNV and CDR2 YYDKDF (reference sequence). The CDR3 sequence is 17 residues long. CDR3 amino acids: CATSRGVERGAYNEQFF. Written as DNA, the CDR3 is TGTGCCACCAGCAGAGGGGTGGAGCGGGGGGCCTACAATGAGCAGTTCTTC.

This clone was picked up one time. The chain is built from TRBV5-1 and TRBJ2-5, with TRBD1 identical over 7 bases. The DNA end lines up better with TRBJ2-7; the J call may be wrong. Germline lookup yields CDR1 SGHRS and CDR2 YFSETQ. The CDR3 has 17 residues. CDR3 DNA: TGCGCCAGCAGCTTGGTGCAGGGACAGAGTTTCCTTCACGAGCAGTACTTC. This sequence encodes CASSLVQGQSFLHEQYF.

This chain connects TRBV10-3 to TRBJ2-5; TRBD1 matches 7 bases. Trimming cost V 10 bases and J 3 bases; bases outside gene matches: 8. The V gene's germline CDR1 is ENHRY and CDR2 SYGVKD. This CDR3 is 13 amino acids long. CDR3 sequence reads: CATETQGEETQYF. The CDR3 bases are TGTGCCACCGAAACTCAGGGGGAAGAGACCCAGTACTTC.